These T cell receptor beta chains were read from a single sample in a study of cytomegalovirus exposure and HLA in healthy donors. Profiled with immunoSEQ multiplex PCR; TCRdb holds only in-frame clones, not every one. The repertoire consists of about 200,000 clones, with around 79% occurring once and the leading ten covering around 1.4%. Sequences were obtained from PBMCs. The receptors originated from a woman in her forties or fifties in good health and CMV-seronegative. Each CDR3 is given with its conserved first and last residue. The order of the fields is J gene, clone size, V gene, D gene, CDR3 DNA, CDR3 protein. The D gene is left open where the match is weak. Size tells how often a clone was seen (once, few, many) or the class of an expanded clone, and some rows leave it out.

>TRBJ1-2|once|TRBV5-4|-
TGTGCCAGCAGCTTGGGGATCGGGGACTATGGCTACACCTTC
CASSLGIGDYGYTF
>TRBJ2-7|-|TRBV15|-
TGTGCCACCAGCAGAGATACGAGCGGCTACGAGCAGTACTTC
CATSRDTSGYEQYF
>TRBJ2-4|once|TRBV6-1|TRBD1
TGTGCCAGCAGTGAACGGGACAGGGAGAGGGCCAAAAACATTCAGTACTTC
CASSERDRERAKNIQYF
>TRBJ1-4|-|TRBV19|-
TGTGCCAGTAGTACGACAGGAGCTAATGAAAAACTGTTTTTT
CASSTTGANEKLFF
>TRBJ2-7|-|TRBV4-3|TRBD2
TGCGCCAGCAGCCAAGAAACGACTAGCGGGCAACCCTACGAGCAGTACTTC
CASSQETTSGQPYEQYF
>TRBJ1-5|-|TRBV28|-
TGTGCCAGCAGTCCTCACTTACTCTTTAGCAATCAGCCCCAGCATTTT
CASSPHLLFSNQPQHF
>TRBJ1-1|few|TRBV6-6|TRBD1
TGTGCCAGCAGTTCTCGACAGGGTGCGAACACTGAAGCTTTCTTT
CASSSRQGANTEAFF
>TRBJ2-4|-|TRBV5-1|-
TGCGCCAGAGGCGGGGTTAGCGAGAAGCTAGCCAAAAACATTCAGTACTTC
CARGGVSEKLAKNIQYF
>TRBJ1-2|-|TRBV28|-
TGTGCCAGCAAAGCCATAATACCGTATGGCTACACCTTC
CASKAIIPYGYTF
>TRBJ2-7|-|TRBV29-1|-
TGCAGCGTAGGGCAGGGGTTTTACGAGCAGTACTTC
CSVGQGFYEQYF
>TRBJ1-4|-|TRBV19|TRBD1
TGTGCCAGTAGTATAGGACAGGGGGCTTCTAATGAAAAACTGTTTTTT
CASSIGQGASNEKLFF
>TRBJ1-1|-|TRBV27|-
TGTGCCAGCAGTTTATCAGGGAGGCCCCGGCCGCAACCCATGAACACTGAAGCTTTCTTT
CASSLSGRPRPQPMNTEAFF
>TRBJ1-6|-|TRBV7-8|TRBD1
TGTGCCAGCAGCCTCGGGACAGGGTTAGGATCACCCCTCCACTTT
CASSLGTGLGSPLHF
>TRBJ2-7|once|TRBV5-6|TRBD1
TGTGCCAGCAGCTTGGCCCCAGGGGGAGAGGTCGAGCAGTACTTC
CASSLAPGGEVEQYF
>TRBJ2-7|-|TRBV6-1|TRBD1
TGTGCCAGCAGTGACGGGGCCGGGACAGGGGGTAGACCCTACGAGCAGTACTTC
CASSDGAGTGGRPYEQYF
>TRBJ2-2|-|TRBV7-2|TRBD2
TGTGCCAGCAGCAGAACAGCGGGGGGGTATGCCGGGGAGCTGTTTTTT
CASSRTAGGYAGELFF
>TRBJ1-4|-|TRBV25-1|-
TGTGCCAGCAGGACCAGGGAAAAACTGTTTTTT
CASRTREKLFF
>TRBJ2-7|-|TRBV7-3|-
TGTGCCAGCAGCCCGCGTACGAACGAGCAGTACTTC
CASSPRTNEQYF
>TRBJ2-5|-|TRBV19|TRBD1
TGTGCCAGTAGCGTCCTGGGGACAGGACAAGAGACCCAGTACTTC
CASSVLGTGQETQYF
>TRBJ2-5|-|TRBV6-1|-
TGTGCCAGCAGTGTCCGACGCGGGGAGACCCAGTACTTC
CASSVRRGETQYF
>TRBJ1-3|-|TRBV27|-
TGTGCCAGCAGACTCCAAGGAGAGGGAAACACCATATATTTT
CASRLQGEGNTIYF
>TRBJ1-2|-|TRBV5-4|TRBD1
TGTGCCAGCAGTCCGGGACAGGACTTCTATGGCTACACCTTC
CASSPGQDFYGYTF
>TRBJ2-2|-|TRBV9|TRBD2
TGTGCCAGCAGCGCCCGAGGGGGGGGGACCGGGACTAGCGGGTCGAACACCGGGGAGCTGTTTTTT
CASSARGGGTGTSGSNTGELFF
>TRBJ1-2|-|TRBV19|TRBD1
TGTGCCAGCGGTGACAGGGCGGGTGGCTACACCTTC
CASGDRAGGYTF
>TRBJ1-2|-|TRBV28|TRBD1
TGTGCCAGCAGTCAGGGACAGGGGAACTATGGCTACACCTTC
CASSQGQGNYGYTF
>TRBJ2-1|few|TRBV13|TRBD2
TGTGCCAGCAGCTTTTCGAGTAGCGGGGGGGCAGATGAGCAGTTCTTC
CASSFSSSGGADEQFF
>TRBJ1-1|-|TRBV29-1|TRBD1
TGCAGCGTTGAATCCCAACGCAACAGGGGATCTGTTGAAGCTTTCTTT
CSVESQRNRGSVEAFF
>TRBJ2-1|-|TRBV30|-
TGTGCCTGGGGGAGACAAGCGCGTTCCGAGCAGTTCTTC
CAWGRQARSEQFF
>TRBJ1-1|-|TRBV6-4|TRBD1
TGTGCCAGCAGTCCAGGGGGTGAAAACACTGAAGCTTTCTTT
CASSPGGENTEAFF
>TRBJ2-5|-|TRBV9|TRBD1
TGTGCCAGCAGCGTTTCCCCAACCGGGACAGCCCAAGAGACCCAGTACTTC
CASSVSPTGTAQETQYF
>TRBJ2-3|-|TRBV15|TRBD2
TGTGCCACCAGCAGAGCACGGGGGACTAGCGGGGGTAATACGCAGTATTTT
CATSRARGTSGGNTQYF
>TRBJ1-5|-|TRBV6-1|-
TGTGCCAGCAGTGAAGGGTCGGTGAGCAATCAGCCCCAGCATTTT
CASSEGSVSNQPQHF
>TRBJ2-7|-|TRBV7-2|-
TGTGCCAGCAGCTTTAAAGGATCCGGGAGAGGATCCTACGAGCAGTACTTC
CASSFKGSGRGSYEQYF
>TRBJ1-4|-|TRBV29-1|TRBD1
TGCAGCGTTGGGGCAGGGGGCGAGGAAAAACTGTTTTTT
CSVGAGGEEKLFF
>TRBJ2-1|once|TRBV4-1|-
TGCGCCAGCAGCCAAGAAGAGGGCCCCAATGAGCAGTTCTTC
CASSQEEGPNEQFF
>TRBJ2-2|once|TRBV19|-
TGTGCCAGTAGTATCCCTCAGGGAGGCACCGGGGAGCTGTTTTTT
CASSIPQGGTGELFF
>TRBJ2-3|once|TRBV2|TRBD2
TGTGCCAGCAATCGGCTAGCGGCTAGCACAGATACGCAGTATTTT
CASNRLAASTDTQYF
>TRBJ1-2|once|TRBV14|-
TGTGCCAGCAGCTCCGGACTGATAGCGTATGGCTACACCTTC
CASSSGLIAYGYTF
>TRBJ2-1|-|TRBV29-1|-
TGCAGCGTTGTCAGGCACAATGAGCAGTTCTTC
CSVVRHNEQFF
>TRBJ1-5|once|TRBV6-1|TRBD1
TGTGCCAGCAGTGAAGCACCGGGACAGAGCAATCAGCCCCAGCATTTT
CASSEAPGQSNQPQHF
>TRBJ1-1|-|TRBV2|-
TGTGCCAGCAGTCGACACTCTGGGGCCACTGAAGCTTTCTTT
CASSRHSGATEAFF
>TRBJ1-1|once|TRBV9|TRBD1
TGTGCCAGCAGCCCAAGAGGGGGCAGGGACACTGAAGCTTTCTTT
CASSPRGGRDTEAFF
>TRBJ1-5|few|TRBV7-2|-
TGTGCCAGCAGCCACCACGGCGGGGGCGGCAATCAGCCCCAGCATTTT
CASSHHGGGGNQPQHF
>TRBJ2-5|-|TRBV29-1|TRBD1
TGCAGCGTGACAGGGGCGACCCAGTACTTC
CSVTGATQYF
>TRBJ2-7|-|TRBV9|-
TGTGCCAGCAGCGTGATCTTTCGGGGCTACGAGCAGTACTTC
CASSVIFRGYEQYF
>TRBJ2-7|-|TRBV11-1|-
TGTGCCAGCAGCTTCAACTCTGGCGGGGCCTACGAGCAGTACTTC
CASSFNSGGAYEQYF
>TRBJ1-1|-|TRBV18|TRBD1
TGTGCCAGCTCACCACGCGGGACAGATAACACTGAAGCTTTCTTT
CASSPRGTDNTEAFF
>TRBJ1-2|-|TRBV6-5|TRBD1
TGTGCCAGCAGGCCAGGGGGCGCCATGAGTGGCTACACCTTC
CASRPGGAMSGYTF
>TRBJ2-5|-|TRBV6-6|-
TGTGCCAGCAGTTACGGGAGGTACCCGCGGCGAGAGACCCAGTACTTC
CASSYGRYPRRETQYF
>TRBJ2-1|-|TRBV4-3|-
TGCGCCAGCAGCCAGTTACTAGCCTCAACTTACAATGAGCAGTTCTTC
CASSQLLASTYNEQFF
>TRBJ2-4|-|TRBV6-1|-
TGTGCCAGCAGTTTTACAGGGAGAAACATTCAGTACTTC
CASSFTGRNIQYF
>TRBJ1-4|-|TRBV9|-
TGTGCCAGCAGCGTAGGACAACATCGCGGATCAACTAGTGAAAAACTGTTTTTT
CASSVGQHRGSTSEKLFF
>TRBJ1-2|-|TRBV14|-
TGTGCCAGCAGCCAAGATTGGTTCGGGGATGGCTACACCTTC
CASSQDWFGDGYTF
>TRBJ1-4|once|TRBV27|-
TGTGCCAGCAGCAGCTCAGGGGATCGTAAGGGAAAACTGTTTTTT
CASSSSGDRKGKLFF
>TRBJ1-1|-|TRBV5-1|-
TGCGCCAGCAGCCTCCAGGCGAACACTGAAGCTTTCTTT
CASSLQANTEAFF
>TRBJ2-7|-|TRBV9|-
TGTGCCAGCAGCGTAGGTGGCGACAGCTGGACCTACGAGCAGTACTTC
CASSVGGDSWTYEQYF
>TRBJ2-4|-|TRBV29-1|TRBD2
TGCAGCGTTGAAAGTCCAGCGGGAGGGCCAAACATTCAGTACTTC
CSVESPAGGPNIQYF